The clone carrying this T cell receptor (beta chain) came up once. The antigen remains undetermined. As for the donors, each was a healthy bone marrow donor. Trimming took 3 bases from V and 3 from J; bases not matched to a gene: 4. Germline assignment: CDR1 SNHLY and CDR2 FYNNEI. The CDR3 runs to 14 residues. The record originates from a study of cytomegalovirus exposure and HLA in healthy donors. PCR used 60 Vbeta primers and 13 Jbeta primers. The repertoire was sequenced with immunoSEQ multiplex PCR; TCRdb's copy has only in-frame clones and lacks some. Among some 76,000 clones listed, under 80% were seen once. Findings and limits, study-wide: The dataset shows that most TCR sequences were rare, while some public TCRs occurred in many donors.

This rearrangement joins TRBV2 to TRBJ1-1; the match to TRBD1 covers 7 bases. The sequenced sample consisted of PBMCs. This receptor was taken from a man aged 60 to 75 in good health and CMV-seropositive. The CDR3 DNA reads TGTGCCAGCAGTGAGGGACAGACTTACACTGAAGCTTTCTTT. Its translation: CASSEGQTYTEAFF.